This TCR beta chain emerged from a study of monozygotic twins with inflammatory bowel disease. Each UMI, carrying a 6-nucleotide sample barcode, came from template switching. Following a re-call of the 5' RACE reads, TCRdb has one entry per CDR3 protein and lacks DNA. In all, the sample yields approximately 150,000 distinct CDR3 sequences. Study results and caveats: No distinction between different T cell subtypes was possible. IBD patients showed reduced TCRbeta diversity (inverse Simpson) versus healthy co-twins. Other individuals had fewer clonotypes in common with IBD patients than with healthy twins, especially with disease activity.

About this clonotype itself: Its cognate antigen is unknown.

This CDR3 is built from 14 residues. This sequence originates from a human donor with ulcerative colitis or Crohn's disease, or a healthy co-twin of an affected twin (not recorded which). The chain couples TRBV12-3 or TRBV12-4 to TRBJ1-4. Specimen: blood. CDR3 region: CASSLMPGGEKLFF.